The 8 T cell receptor beta chains below all came from one sample that was sequenced in a study of T cells after yellow fever vaccination. TCRdb processed the 5' RACE reads anew with MiXCR; each CDR3 protein has one entry. The sample lists 100,000 to 150,000 distinct CDR3 sequences, under 8% occurring once. Sequencing used CD4+ T cells sorted from PBMCs, obtained around 10 days after the first yellow fever vaccination. Source of these receptors: a man younger than 35 who received the YFV17D yellow fever vaccine.

Ten or more counts support this clonotype. The DNA of the CDR3 is TGTGCCAGCAGCGTAGCGTCTAGCGTGCAGGAGACCCAGTACTTC. It specifies CASSVASSVQETQYF. V gene TRBV9 combines with J gene TRBJ2-5; possible D gene TRBD2, 6 bases. This CDR3 comprises 15 residues. Germline-derived CDR1 and CDR2 are SGDLS and YYNGEE. V shed 0 bases and J shed 5 bases, with 14 bases lying between them.

In this sample, this clonotype turned up a few times. The chain carries TRBV12-3 or TRBV12-4 and TRBJ2-3; 7 bases are shared with TRBD2. The J segment lost 6 bases and the V segment lost 7 bases, leaving 7 bases of the junction unmatched. This CDR3 is 13 amino acids long. Written as DNA, the CDR3 is TGTGCCAGCACCGATGGGGGGGAGGATACGCAGTATTTT. Translation gives CASTDGGEDTQYF.

This clonotype was counted at least ten times. This sequence joins TRBV12-3 or TRBV12-4 and TRBJ2-7; TRBD1 is a possible D gene (5 bases). V dropped 7 bases and J dropped 2 bases, with 18 bases sitting between them. The CDR3 contains 15 residues. The CDR3 DNA is TGTGCCAGCACCAACCATAGGGGCACCCCCTACGAGCAGTACTTC. Protein sequence: CASTNHRGTPYEQYF.

This clonotype was picked up many times. The gene calls are TRBV12-3 or TRBV12-4 and TRBJ2-3; TRBD2 matches 12 bases. The V segment lost 6 bases and the J segment 1 base; nucleotides outside the gene matches: 2. CDR3 size: 15 residues. The CDR3 region has the DNA TGTGCCAGCAGAAGGACTAGCGGGGGCACAGATACGCAGTATTTT. As protein: CASRRTSGGTDTQYF.

This clonotype was detected only a few times. The chain has TRBV7-9 and TRBJ2-5; 7 bases agree with TRBD1. From germline, CDR1 is SEHNR and CDR2 FQNEAQ (reference sequence). The CDR3 extends over 15 amino acids. The V gene end was trimmed by 0 bases and the J gene end by 2 bases; junction bases not matched to a gene: 3. CDR3 sequence (DNA): TGTGCCAGCAGCTTAGCGACAGGGTTTCAAGAGACCCAGTACTTC. It translates to CASSLATGFQETQYF.

This clonotype was seen repeatedly, ten times or more. The chain recombines TRBV7-9 with TRBJ1-5, with a tentative D call TRBD1 (6 bases). This CDR3 comprises 12 residues. The germline V and J ends were trimmed by 8 bases and 4 bases, with 9 bases remaining between them. Germline V gene data show CDR1 as SEHNR and CDR2 as FQNEAQ (reference sequence). The CDR3 sequence is CASRGGNQPQHF. As DNA, the CDR3 is TGTGCCAGCCGAGGGGGGAATCAGCCCCAGCATTTT.

This clonotype occurred many times. CDR3 sequence: CASSQGQGTETQYF. For the CDR3, the DNA is TGTGCCAGCAGCCAGGGTCAGGGTACGGAGACCCAGTACTTC. This chain links TRBV3-1 with TRBJ2-5, with D possibly TRBD1 on 5 matching bases. Germline assignment: CDR1 LGHDT and CDR2 YNNKEL (reference sequence). Trimming cost V 3 bases and J 5 bases, with 13 bases left between them. The CDR3 sequence is 14 residues long.

This clonotype was recorded many times. This chain joins TRBV6-1 and TRBJ2-7, with D maybe TRBD1 (5 bases). The V and J ends lost 2 bases and 6 bases respectively, with 8 bases between them. Germline CDR1 and CDR2: MNHNS and SASEGT. This CDR3 spans 12 amino acids. In DNA form, the CDR3 reads TGTGCCAGCAGTGAACAGGGCGCCGAGCAGTACTTC. Residues: CASSEQGAEQYF.